This T cell receptor (beta chain) was captured in a study of T cell repertoires and HLA-DP antigens. About the research overall: Alloantigens: one with one groove difference and one with around 9 differences versus self. DNA input averaged approximately 0.2 ug in sorted CD137+CD4+ and roughly 1.2 ug in pre-culture CD4+. Broader study findings: Total CD4+ responders were stimulated by HeLa antigen-presenting cells.

This clone has only one observation. Its specificity is not known. Some clones are missing from TCRdb's copy, which holds only in-frame ones; the method was immunoSEQ multiplex PCR. Of some 89,000 clones listed, around nine tenths are singletons. Untouched CD4+ T cells were isolated by negative selection, averaging about 98% purity. In germline, CDR1 is MGHRA, CDR2 YSYEKL. Trimming took off 3 bases at V and 6 bases at J, with 17 bases between the two ends. The CDR3 contains 15 residues. Material for sequencing was CD4+ T cells from PBMCs. The sequence was collected from a man between 50 and 59 years old in good health and CMV-seronegative. This chain connects TRBV4-1 to TRBJ1-2, with a tentative D call TRBD1 (5 bases). CDR3 amino acids: CASSQKAGYGDGYTF. CDR3 sequence (DNA): TGCGCCAGCAGCCAGAAGGCAGGGTATGGAGATGGCTACACCTTC.